This T cell receptor beta chain is from a study of liver allograft versus peripheral blood T cells. Across the study: T cell receptor repertoires in transplanted livers were compared with those in recipients' peripheral blood. Study-level findings and limits: According to reports, the T cell receptor repertoires inside liver allografts differed from those in peripheral blood.

TCRdb re-called the reads through MiXCR, storing one row per CDR3 protein. The sample holds 7,000 to 9,500 distinct CDR3 sequences, roughly 15% seen once. Comment on this clonotype: The antigen is undetermined.

The V and J ends lost 0 bases and 6 bases respectively, with 8 bases between them. CDR3 length: 14 residues. Germline CDR1 SGHAT, CDR2 FQNNGV. The chain recombines TRBV11-2 with TRBJ2-2; D is undetermined. The clonotype comes from a human patient who had a liver transplant. The T cells may partly be graft donor cells. CDR3 in amino acids: CASSLEGLAGELFF. CDR3 coding DNA: TGTGCCAGCAGCTTAGAGGGTCTGGCCGGGGAGCTGTTTTTT.